Each of the 29 T cell receptor beta chains below was sequenced from the same sample in a study of blood T cell repertoires in COVID-19. The protocol was immunoSEQ multiplex PCR, while the TCRdb copy is restricted to in-frame clones and leaves out a portion. The sample holds around 390,000 clones, approximately 87% seen once. The sample comprised PBMCs or T cells enriched from blood (not recorded which). The receptors shown here come from a woman aged 45 to 65 who had recovered from COVID-19.

The rearrangement links TRBV24-1 to TRBJ2-7; TRBD2 matches at 7 bases. The germline gives CDR1 KGHDR, CDR2 SFDVKD. V shed 0 bases and J 5 bases; nucleotides not matched to a gene: 0. The CDR3 length is 13 residues. This chain's CDR3 is CATSDLAGDEQYF. The CDR3 DNA reads TGTGCCACCAGTGATTTGGCGGGGGACGAGCAGTACTTC.

Only a few counts were recorded for this clone. V gene TRBV18 combines with J gene TRBJ2-7; 7 bases align to TRBD1. The germline V gene has CDR1 KGHSH and CDR2 LQKENI. The V segment lost 3 bases and the J segment 0 bases; nucleotides outside the gene matches: 8. This CDR3 is 16 amino acids long. The CDR3 loop reads CASSPPSQGSSYEQYF. The DNA for the CDR3 is TGTGCCAGCTCACCCCCCTCACAGGGGAGCTCCTACGAGCAGTACTTC. Based on the CDR3 plus reference TRBV18 and TRBJ2-7, the full variable domain is NAGVMQNPRHLVRRRGQEARLRCSPMKGHSHVYWYRQLPEEGLKFMVYLQKENIIDESGMPKERFSAEFPKEGPSILRIQQVVRGDSAAYFCASSPPSQGSSYEQYFGPGTRLTVT.

The V gene is TRBV4-3, the J gene TRBJ1-5; D gene unclear. CDR1 and CDR2 (germline): LGHNA, YSLEER. The ends were cut back, 0 bases at V and 3 bases at J, with 9 bases in the middle. This CDR3 is built from 15 residues. Here the CDR3 DNA reads TGCGCCAGCAGCCAAGATTCACAGACCAATCAGCCCCAGCATTTT. Translated: CASSQDSQTNQPQHF.

In regard to this clone: The missing conserved phenylalanine or tryptophan at the end of this CDR3 makes a read error likely. The J gene is TRBJ1-6, the V gene TRBV30; D is ambiguous. The V end lost 0 bases, the J end lost 10 bases, and 10 bases lay between the germline ends. Germline V gene lookup returns CDR1 GTSNPN and CDR2 SVGIG (reference sequence). There are 13 residues in the CDR3. The CDR3 DNA sequence: TGTGCCTGGAGTGTTGAGAGAACCTCACCCCTCCACCTT. Amino acid sequence: CAWSVERTSPLHL.

This clone was observed a few times. The genes are TRBV30 and TRBJ2-7; no clear D. V gave up 5 bases and J gave up 4 bases, with 12 bases separating them. In germline, CDR1 is GTSNPN, CDR2 SVGIG (reference sequence). The CDR3 totals 12 residues. In DNA form, the CDR3 reads TGTGCCTGGTCTGACCCGGGTTACGAGCAGTACTTC. It encodes CAWSDPGYEQYF.

This chain joins TRBV11-2 and TRBJ2-2; possibly TRBD1 for D (7 bases). The CDR3 loop spans 15 amino acids. CDR1 SGHAT and CDR2 FQNNGV come from the germline V gene. V lost 5 bases to trimming and J lost 6 bases, with 16 bases between them. The CDR3 is CASSPRQGGSGELFF. Written as DNA, the CDR3 is TGTGCCAGCAGCCCCAGACAGGGAGGCTCCGGGGAGCTGTTTTTT.

The rearrangement joins TRBV3-1 (or the pseudogene TRBV3-2) to TRBJ1-3; D gene ambiguous. Between the trimmed V and J ends, which lost 0 bases and 4 bases, there was a span of 13 bases. The CDR3 sequence is 16 residues long. CDR1 and CDR2 (germline): LGHDT, YNNKEL (reference sequence). For the CDR3, the DNA is TGTGCCAGCAGCCAAGAGCGTCTGCTCTCGGGAAACACCATATATTTT. Translation: CASSQERLLSGNTIYF.

The chain is built from TRBV2 and TRBJ1-1; possibly TRBD1 for D (6 bases). The V gene's germline CDR1 is SNHLY and CDR2 FYNNEI. V shed 6 bases and J shed 5 bases, with 19 bases lying between them. There are 15 residues in the CDR3. The CDR3 DNA sequence: TGTGCCAGCAGCAACCAGGGGCCGCAATTTACTGAAGCTTTCTTT. Amino acid sequence: CASSNQGPQFTEAFF.

This clone has just a few counts. The chain combines TRBV5-1 with TRBJ1-1; D remains unclear. The CDR3 contains 14 residues. V dropped 0 bases and J dropped 11 bases, with 17 bases sitting between them. Germline CDR1 is SGHRS and CDR2 is YFSETQ. The CDR3 DNA reads as TGCGCCAGCAGCTTGGGTGGGGAGTCCGCCGGGGCTTTCTTT. Protein sequence: CASSLGGESAGAFF.

This chain joins TRBV7-6 and TRBJ2-7; D might be TRBD2 (6 bases). Trimming took 1 base from V and 5 from J, leaving 9 bases between them. Germline V gene data show CDR1 as SGHVS and CDR2 as FNYEAQ. This CDR3 spans 13 amino acids. The chain's CDR3 is CASSLGGDNEQYF. CDR3 in DNA: TGTGCCAGCAGCTTAGGGGGGGATAACGAGCAGTACTTC.

This chain connects TRBV14 to TRBJ2-7; no clear D gene. Between the trimmed V and J ends, which lost 0 bases and 6 bases, there was a span of 6 bases. The CDR3 has 12 residues. In germline, CDR1 is SGHDN, CDR2 FVKESK. This CDR3 reads CASSQELGEQYF. CDR3 nucleotide sequence: TGTGCCAGCAGCCAAGAACTCGGCGAGCAGTACTTC. Full variable domain (remainder filled in from reference TRBV14 and TRBJ2-7): EAGVTQFPSHSVIEKGQTVTLRCDPISGHDNLYWYRRVMGKEIKFLLHFVKESKQDESGMPNNRFLAERTGGTYSTLKVQPAELEDSGVYFCASSQELGEQYFGPGTRLTVT.

V is TRBV5-1 and J is TRBJ1-2, with unresolved D. The CDR3 has 13 residues. In germline, CDR1 is SGHRS, CDR2 YFSETQ. Between the trimmed V and J ends, which lost 3 bases and 6 bases, there was a span of 12 bases. CDR3 sequence: CASSYGEMDGYTF. CDR3 coding DNA: TGCGCCAGCAGCTACGGGGAAATGGATGGCTACACCTTC. The complete variable domain, with remaining parts taken from reference TRBV5-1 and TRBJ1-2, reads KAGVTQTPRYLIKTRGQQVTLSCSPISGHRSVSWYQQTPGQGLQFLFEYFSETQRNKGNFPGRFSGRQFSNSRSEMNVSTLELGDSALYLCASSYGEMDGYTFGSGTRLTVV.

The table lists this clone with a count of one. The chain combines TRBV2 with TRBJ1-2; D is unresolved. The CDR3 is 12 residues long. Trimming pared 8 bases from V and 8 bases from J, leaving 15 bases between. Per the germline V gene, CDR1 is SNHLY and CDR2 is FYNNEI. CDR3 sequence (DNA): TGTGCCAGCGGGATCTTACTAGGGGGCTACACCTTC. Translation gives CASGILLGGYTF. The full variable domain, with the rest looked up from reference TRBV2 and TRBJ1-2, is EPEVTQTPSHQVTQMGQEVILRCVPISNHLYFYWYRQILGQKVEFLVSFYNNEISEKSEIFDDQFSVERPDGSNFTLKIRSTKLEDSAMYFCASGILLGGYTFGSGTRLTVV.

The rearrangement links TRBV7-3 to TRBJ2-3; 9 nucleotides agree with TRBD1. CDR3 size: 15 residues. The germline CDR1 and CDR2 sequences are SGHTA and FQGTGA. Losses at the gene ends were 4 bases for V and 2 bases for J; bases not matched to a gene: 4. CDR3 sequence: CASSSTGGLTDTQYF. The CDR3 DNA reads as TGTGCCAGCAGCTCGACAGGGGGACTCACAGATACGCAGTATTTT. The entire variable domain, with the rest obtained from reference TRBV7-3 and TRBJ2-3, is as follows: GAGVSQTPSNKVTEKGKYVELRCDPISGHTALYWYRQSLGQGPEFLIYFQGTGAADDSGLPNDRFFAVRPEGSVSTLKIQRTERGDSAVYLCASSSTGGLTDTQYFGPGTRLTVL.

V is TRBV3-1 (or the pseudogene TRBV3-2) and J is TRBJ2-7, with 8 positions matching TRBD2. Looked up from germline, CDR1 is LGHDT and CDR2 is YNNKEL (reference sequence). The CDR3 sequence is 16 residues long. The J segment lost 6 bases and the V segment lost 3 bases, leaving 13 bases of the junction unmatched. The CDR3 DNA sequence: TGTGCCAGCAGCCAGAATCAAGAGGGACTAGTAGCCGAGCAGTACTTC. Translation gives CASSQNQEGLVAEQYF.

This chain connects TRBV5-1 to TRBJ1-2, with 7 positions matching TRBD1. This CDR3 has 15 residues. Germline trimming cut 4 bases from V and 6 bases from J; bases unmatched to any gene: 12. Germline CDR1 is SGHRS and CDR2 is YFSETQ. This CDR3 is CASSVATGTVNGYTF. The CDR3 nucleotides are TGCGCCAGCAGCGTAGCTACCGGGACAGTAAATGGCTACACCTTC.

The chain carries TRBV13 and TRBJ2-7, with D unresolved. Per germline, CDR1 PRHDT and CDR2 FYEKMQ (reference sequence). The V end was cut by 4 bases, the J end by 0 bases, with 10 bases between. There are 14 residues in the CDR3. CDR3 nucleotides: TGTGCCAGCAGCTCCCGACAAGACTCCTACGAGCAGTACTTC. Its protein is CASSSRQDSYEQYF.

The chain carries TRBV5-1 and TRBJ2-1; 9 nucleotides line up with TRBD1. CDR1 is SGHRS and CDR2 is YFSETQ in the germline V gene. The CDR3 consists of 14 residues. The J segment lost 10 bases and the V segment lost 3 bases, leaving 8 bases of the junction unmatched. The CDR3 sequence is CASSSGQGLSEQFF. CDR3 nucleotide sequence: TGCGCCAGCAGCTCGGGACAGGGTTTATCCGAGCAGTTCTTC.

This clone was seen more than once but under ten times. J is TRBJ2-1 and V is TRBV30, with 7 nucleotides matching TRBD1. With 3 bases clipped from V and 8 bases from J, the junction kept 4 bases outside the gene matches. Germline V gene sequence: CDR1 GTSNPN, CDR2 SVGIG (reference sequence). The CDR3 consists of 12 residues. The CDR3 here is CAWRGGSHEQFF. CDR3 in DNA: TGTGCCTGGAGAGGGGGCAGCCATGAGCAGTTCTTC.

This clone was seen more than once but under ten times. The chain recombines TRBV19 with TRBJ1-2, with unresolved D. From germline, CDR1 is LNHDA and CDR2 SQIVND (reference sequence). This CDR3 is built from 13 residues. Trimming took off 9 bases at V and 8 bases at J, with 19 bases between the two ends. CDR3 amino acids: CASYDWRRRGYTF. CDR3 in DNA: TGTGCCAGCTATGACTGGCGGCGTCGGGGCTACACCTTC.

The chain recombines TRBV12-5 with TRBJ1-3; TRBD1 might be the D (5 bases). Trimming left V 1 base short and J 0 bases short, with 25 bases between. The CDR3 totals 21 residues. From germline, CDR1 is LGHNT and CDR2 FRNRAP. The CDR3 sequence: CASGLELWGFDSTDSGNTIYF. The CDR3 DNA is TGTGCTAGTGGTTTGGAACTTTGGGGTTTTGACAGCACCGACTCTGGAAACACCATATATTTT. Together with reference TRBV12-5 and TRBJ1-3, the CDR3 gives the full variable domain: DARVTQTPRHKVTEMGQEVTMRCQPILGHNTVFWYRQTMMQGLELLAYFRNRAPLDDSGMPKDRFSAEMPDATLATLKIQPSEPRDSAVYFCASGLELWGFDSTDSGNTIYFGEGSWLTVV.

V gene TRBV7-2 combines with J gene TRBJ1-2; D may be TRBD1 (5 bases). Germline CDR1 is SGHTA and CDR2 is FQGNSA. The CDR3 extends over 13 amino acids. The ends were cut back, 6 bases at V and 3 bases at J, with 11 bases in the middle. This chain's CDR3 is CASSLQVHYGYTF. CDR3 nucleotide sequence: TGTGCCAGCAGTCTACAGGTGCACTATGGCTACACCTTC.

This clone appeared once. The chain is built from TRBV27 and TRBJ1-2; the match to TRBD1 covers 11 bases. The CDR3 extends over 18 amino acids. Germline V gene data show CDR1 as MNHEY and CDR2 as SMNVEV (reference sequence). The junction had 14 bases not matched to a gene; V was cut back by 6 bases and J by 2 bases. The CDR3 nucleotides are TGTGCCAGCAGCGCCAGAACCGGGACAGGGGGATCAAACTATGGCTACACCTTC. It specifies CASSARTGTGGSNYGYTF.

J is TRBJ1-2 and V is TRBV27, with D tentatively TRBD1 (6 bases). The CDR3 runs to 12 residues. V lost 5 bases and J lost 7, with 11 bases in between. Germline V gene sequence: CDR1 MNHEY, CDR2 SMNVEV (reference sequence). The CDR3 is CASSAGVGGYTF. The DNA of the CDR3 is TGTGCCAGCAGTGCAGGGGTAGGTGGCTACACCTTC.

This rearrangement joins TRBV5-6 to TRBJ1-2; TRBD1 aligns across 8 bases. Germline values: CDR1 SGHDT, CDR2 YYEEEE. CDR3 length: 15 residues. J lost 4 bases, V lost 5 bases, and 10 bases had no gene match. Written as DNA, the CDR3 is TGTGCCAGCAGTCAGGGACAGGACCTTCGCTATGGCTACACCTTC. As protein: CASSQGQDLRYGYTF.

The J gene is TRBJ2-3, the V gene TRBV5-1; possible D gene TRBD2, 5 bases. Germline V gene data show CDR1 as SGHRS and CDR2 as YFSETQ. The CDR3 sequence is 19 residues long. Trimming took 0 bases from V and 3 from J, leaving 23 bases between them. The CDR3 loop reads CASSLEGGGLRRTTDTQYF. The CDR3 DNA is TGCGCCAGCAGCTTGGAGGGTGGAGGACTCCGAAGGACTACAGATACGCAGTATTTT.

V is TRBV30 and J is TRBJ2-1; D possibly corresponds to TRBD1 (6 bases). This CDR3 region has 14 residues. Deletions cut 5 bases from V and 0 bases from J, with 11 bases between. Germline CDR1 and CDR2: GTSNPN and SVGIG (reference sequence). The CDR3 DNA sequence: TGTGCCTGGGGGGGCGTGAGCTCCTACAATGAGCAGTTCTTC. Protein: CAWGGVSSYNEQFF. Based on the CDR3 plus reference TRBV30 and TRBJ2-1, the full variable domain is SQTIHQWPATLVQPVGSPLSLECTVEGTSNPNLYWYRQAAGRGLQLLFYSVGIGQISSEVPQNLSASRPQDRQFILSSKKLLLSDSGFYLCAWGGVSSYNEQFFGPGTRLTVL.

V is TRBV7-9 and J is TRBJ2-3; 7 bases match TRBD2. Germline V CDR1 and CDR2: SEHNR, FQNEAQ (reference sequence). CDR3 length: 17 amino acids. V shed 5 bases, J shed 2 bases, and the junction held 13 bases outside the gene matches. The DNA for the CDR3 is TGTGCCAGCAGCGCTTCCTGGGAGGGTCGGTCCACAGATACGCAGTATTTT. It yields the protein CASSASWEGRSTDTQYF.

V and J are TRBV20-1 and TRBJ2-1, with D maybe TRBD2 (6 bases). This CDR3 is 14 amino acids long. The V end was cut by 3 bases, the J end by 9 bases, with 18 bases between. Germline CDR1 reads DFQATT; CDR2 reads SNEGSKA (reference sequence). The CDR3 DNA sequence: TGCAGTGCTAGTCCACTACCCGTTAGCGGTGAGCAGTTCTTC. Its translation is CSASPLPVSGEQFF.